These 27 T cell receptor beta chains were all obtained from the same sample, sequenced in a study of cytomegalovirus exposure and HLA in healthy donors. The PCR was carried out with 60 Vbeta primers and 13 Jbeta primers. Sequencing used immunoSEQ multiplex PCR; TCRdb keeps in-frame clones, though not all of them. The profile shows around 200,000 clones, 80% to 85% of them singletons. The specimen was PBMCs. These receptors all come from a woman in her late teens or twenties in good health and CMV-seronegative.

The chain employs TRBV23-1 and TRBJ2-3; 9 nucleotides agree with TRBD2. TRBV23-1 is identified as an open reading frame with a role that is uncertain. The V segment lost 4 bases and the J segment 2 bases; nucleotides outside the gene matches: 7. The CDR3 spans 16 residues. CDR3 protein: CASSLPGLADTDTQYF. Here the CDR3 DNA reads TGCGCCAGCAGTCTTCCGGGACTAGCAGACACAGATACGCAGTATTTT.

This clone was observed a single time. This rearrangement joins TRBV5-1 to TRBJ2-5; the match to TRBD2 covers 16 bases. Germline values: CDR1 SGHRS, CDR2 YFSETQ. The CDR3 has 16 residues. V dropped 4 bases and J dropped 11; count of bases not matched to a gene: 11. CDR3 nucleotides: TGCGCCAGCAGCACGGGACTAGCGGGAGGGAGCGGGGAGCAGTACTTC. Protein sequence: CASSTGLAGGSGEQYF.

This chain links TRBV18 with TRBJ2-6; TRBD1 is a possible D gene (5 bases). The CDR3 totals 15 residues. Germline V gene lookup returns CDR1 KGHSH and CDR2 LQKENI. V lost 5 bases to trimming and J lost 4 bases, with 12 bases between them. The CDR3 reads CASSAQGTGANVLTF. The CDR3 DNA reads as TGTGCCAGCTCAGCCCAGGGTACAGGGGCCAACGTCCTGACTTTC. Filled out from reference TRBV18 and TRBJ2-6, the complete variable domain reads NAGVMQNPRHLVRRRGQEARLRCSPMKGHSHVYWYRQLPEEGLKFMVYLQKENIIDESGMPKERFSAEFPKEGPSILRIQQVVRGDSAAYFCASSAQGTGANVLTFGAGSRLTVL.

This chain connects TRBV6-5 to TRBJ2-5, with 8 nucleotides matching TRBD1. Germline assignment: CDR1 MNHEY and CDR2 SVGAGI. V lost 5 bases, J lost 9 bases, and 5 bases stayed unmatched. CDR3 length: 12 amino acids. The CDR3 DNA reads TGTGCCAGCAGTGCACACAGGGGGTCCCAGTACTTC. This sequence encodes CASSAHRGSQYF.

The chain combines TRBV12-5 with TRBJ1-1; 7 bases fit TRBD1. In germline, CDR1 is LGHNT, CDR2 FRNRAP. J lost 5 bases, V lost 9 bases, and 18 bases had no gene match. There are 16 residues in the CDR3. The CDR3 DNA sequence: TGTGCTAGGCCCGACCGCGGCAGGGGGAGTGGGACTGAAGCTTTCTTT. Protein product: CARPDRGRGSGTEAFF. The full variable domain, its missing parts supplied by reference TRBV12-5 and TRBJ1-1, is DARVTQTPRHKVTEMGQEVTMRCQPILGHNTVFWYRQTMMQGLELLAYFRNRAPLDDSGMPKDRFSAEMPDATLATLKIQPSEPRDSAVYFCARPDRGRGSGTEAFFGQGTRLTVV.

The gene calls are TRBV19 and TRBJ1-1, with 11 bases aligning to TRBD1. Germline V gene lookup returns CDR1 LNHDA and CDR2 SQIVND (reference sequence). With V trimmed by 3 bases and J by 3 bases, 3 bases remained unmatched. The CDR3 runs 15 residues. CDR3 loop: CASSIGQGAYTEAFF. The CDR3 nucleotides are TGTGCCAGTAGTATTGGACAGGGGGCCTACACTGAAGCTTTCTTT.

There are a few counts of this clone. The V and J genes are TRBV6-5 and TRBJ2-7, with TRBD1 matching over 7 bases. This CDR3 has 13 amino acids. Germline CDR1 is MNHEY and CDR2 is SVGAGI. V gave up 7 bases and J gave up 3 bases; unmatched junction bases: 6. The CDR3 reads CASNRQGGYEQYF. Here the CDR3 DNA reads TGTGCCAGCAATAGACAGGGTGGCTACGAGCAGTACTTC.

This chain joins TRBV27 and TRBJ1-2; D unclear. V lost 4 bases and J lost 8, with 17 bases in between. CDR3 length equals 14 residues. Germline V lookup: CDR1 MNHEY, CDR2 SMNVEV (reference sequence). The CDR3 bases are TGTGCCAGCAGTTCCTTGACGGAGTATACGGGCTACACCTTC. Protein: CASSSLTEYTGYTF.

The chain couples TRBV5-4 to TRBJ2-2; TRBD2 matches at 8 bases. There are 16 residues in the CDR3. The ends lost 5 bases at V and 7 bases at J; junction bases unmatched: 13. Germline V lookup: CDR1 SGHNT, CDR2 YYREEE (reference sequence). CDR3 sequence reads: CASSDPGLVGLGELFF. CDR3 in DNA: TGTGCCAGCAGTGATCCGGGACTAGTGGGCCTCGGGGAGCTGTTTTTT.

In regard to this clone: This sample also contains other DNA sequences that code for the same CDR3. The CDR3: CASSLGTSGTYEQYF. The CDR3 DNA reads as TGCGCCAGCAGCTTGGGGACTAGCGGCACCTACGAGCAGTACTTC. The genes are TRBV5-1 and TRBJ2-7; TRBD2 agrees at 10 bases. This CDR3 region has 15 residues. From germline, CDR1 is SGHRS and CDR2 YFSETQ. The trim removed 0 bases at V and 2 bases at J, leaving 2 bases unmatched. The full variable domain, in which reference TRBV5-1 and TRBJ2-7 provide the parts outside the CDR3, is KAGVTQTPRYLIKTRGQQVTLSCSPISGHRSVSWYQQTPGQGLQFLFEYFSETQRNKGNFPGRFSGRQFSNSRSEMNVSTLELGDSALYLCASSLGTSGTYEQYFGPGTRLTVT.

The chain employs TRBV15 and TRBJ2-7, with TRBD1 matching 8 bases. V was clipped by 2 bases and J by 3 bases; unmatched bases: 3. CDR1 is LNHNV and CDR2 is YYDKDF in the germline V gene (reference sequence). The length of the CDR3 is 14 residues. DNA for the CDR3: TGTGCCACCAGCAGAAGAGACAGGGGCTACGAGCAGTACTTC. Translating gives CATSRRDRGYEQYF.

V is TRBV6-5 and J is TRBJ1-1; TRBD1 is a possible D gene (5 bases). There are 15 residues in the CDR3. Between the trimmed V and J ends, which lost 5 bases and 0 bases, there was a span of 13 bases. Germline V CDR1 and CDR2: MNHEY, SVGAGI. This CDR3 reads CASSPGGGMNTEAFF. The CDR3 DNA reads TGTGCCAGCAGTCCGGGGGGGGGTATGAACACTGAAGCTTTCTTT.

The chain uses TRBV29-1 and TRBJ2-5; 7 nucleotides match TRBD1. The assigned J gene may be wrong: the sequence end matches TRBJ2-7 better. Germline-derived CDR1 and CDR2 are SQVTM and ANQGSEA. The CDR3 is 10 residues long. CDR3 sequence reads: CSVSGGEQYF. CDR3 sequence (DNA): TGCAGCGTTTCAGGGGGCGAGCAGTACTTC.

The gene calls are TRBV6-5 and TRBJ1-1; D uncertain. V dropped 6 bases and J dropped 7 bases, with 12 bases sitting between them. Germline CDR1 and CDR2: MNHEY and SVGAGI. The CDR3 loop spans 12 amino acids. The CDR3 is CASRSRRIEAFF. CDR3 nucleotides: TGTGCCAGCAGGAGTAGGAGAATTGAAGCTTTCTTT.

The chain couples TRBV2 to TRBJ2-1, with TRBD2 as a possible D gene (6 bases). The CDR3 is 15 amino acids. Trimming left V 1 base short and J 0 bases short, with 7 bases between. From germline, CDR1 is SNHLY and CDR2 FYNNEI. CDR3 amino acids: CASSEEAGSYNEQFF. The CDR3 region has the DNA TGTGCCAGCAGTGAAGAAGCGGGCTCCTACAATGAGCAGTTCTTC.

The V gene is TRBV27, the J gene TRBJ2-1; TRBD2 matches at 9 bases. Per germline, CDR1 MNHEY and CDR2 SMNVEV (reference sequence). V was clipped by 7 bases and J by 4 bases; unmatched bases: 8. The CDR3 covers 15 residues. The CDR3 DNA follows: TGTGCCAGCATCCCCATAGCGGGAGCTTACAATGAGCAGTTCTTC. This translates into CASIPIAGAYNEQFF.

The J gene is TRBJ2-3, the V gene TRBV10-3, with a weak D call TRBD2 (7 bases). V shed 2 bases and J shed 0 bases, with 15 bases lying between them. Germline assignment: CDR1 ENHRY and CDR2 SYGVKD. CDR3 size: 17 residues. The CDR3 loop reads CAISERGGGPSTDTQYF. The DNA of the CDR3 is TGTGCCATCAGTGAGCGGGGAGGGGGACCCAGCACAGATACGCAGTATTTT.

The genes are TRBV13 and TRBJ1-5; possible D gene TRBD1, 5 bases. V lost 5 bases and J 6 bases, leaving 14 bases between the germline ends. The CDR3 sequence is 14 residues long. Germline V CDR1 and CDR2: PRHDT, FYEKMQ (reference sequence). CDR3 in amino acids: CASSLRDSGQPQHF. The CDR3 DNA is TGTGCCAGCAGCCTCCGGGACTCCGGTCAGCCCCAGCATTTT.

The V and J genes are TRBV5-1 and TRBJ1-1; D gene unclear. Germline CDR1 is SGHRS and CDR2 is YFSETQ. Trimming removed 0 bases at V and 0 bases at J, with 12 bases between. This CDR3 contains 16 residues. The CDR3 sequence is CASSLAHTNMNTEAFF. CDR3 nucleotide sequence: TGCGCCAGCAGCTTGGCTCATACGAACATGAACACTGAAGCTTTCTTT.

In DNA form, the CDR3 reads TGCGCCAGCAGCTTGGGGAGTGGTACCACAGATACGCAGTATTTT. This translates into CASSLGSGTTDTQYF. J is TRBJ2-3 and V is TRBV5-1, with D hard to call. The V gene's germline CDR1 is SGHRS and CDR2 YFSETQ. The length of the CDR3 is 15 residues. The V end was cut by 0 bases, the J end by 2 bases, with 10 bases between.

The chain uses TRBV28 and TRBJ1-5, with 8 bases identical to TRBD1. From germline, CDR1 is MDHEN and CDR2 SYDVKM. The CDR3 extends over 16 amino acids. J gave up 0 bases and V 3 bases, and 4 bases lay outside the gene matches. The CDR3 DNA follows: TGTGCCAGCAGTTTCGGACAGGGTTTTAGCAATCAGCCCCAGCATTTT. Encoded protein: CASSFGQGFSNQPQHF.

The chain is built from TRBV5-1 and TRBJ2-3; D remains unclear. CDR3 size: 11 residues. CDR1 SGHRS and CDR2 YFSETQ come from the germline V gene. V lost 3 bases and J lost 14, with 13 bases in between. CDR3 sequence (DNA): TGCGCCAGCAGCTCAGGTTTAGACGGGTATTTT. This codes for CASSSGLDGYF.

This clone was seen a single time. The V call is TRBV7-9, the J call TRBJ2-5, with a possible D match to TRBD1 (5 bases). The J call may not be correct, given that the DNA end is closer to TRBJ2-7. The CDR3 runs 15 residues. Germline V gives CDR1 SEHNR, CDR2 FQNEAQ (reference sequence). The CDR3 region is CASTPRGAGGDEQYF. DNA for the CDR3: TGTGCCAGCACCCCTCGTGGGGCAGGCGGCGACGAGCAGTACTTC.

This chain links TRBV5-1 with TRBJ1-3; the D is unclear. This CDR3 region has 16 residues. CDR1 and CDR2 from the germline V gene are SGHRS and YFSETQ. V lost 0 bases and J 4 bases, leaving 14 bases between the germline ends. CDR3 DNA: TGCGCCAGCAGCTTGGCCGGGTGGATCACAGGAAACACCATATATTTT. The encoded protein is CASSLAGWITGNTIYF.

This chain joins TRBV5-1 and TRBJ2-7; TRBD1 might be the D (5 bases). V was pared by 4 bases and J by 2 bases, with 22 bases between. Germline V gives CDR1 SGHRS, CDR2 YFSETQ. The CDR3 length is 17 residues. CDR3 protein: CASSPRLAGILTYEQYF. For the CDR3, the DNA is TGCGCCAGCAGCCCCCGCCTTGCAGGGATACTCACCTACGAGCAGTACTTC.

The chain employs TRBV28 and TRBJ2-1; D unclear. In germline, CDR1 is MDHEN, CDR2 SYDVKM. Trimming took 6 bases from V and 9 from J, leaving 12 bases between them. The CDR3 is 12 amino acids. The CDR3: CASSSLVSEQFF. In nucleotides, the CDR3 is TGTGCCAGCAGCTCTCTCGTCAGTGAGCAGTTCTTC.

The chain is built from TRBV5-1 and TRBJ2-7, with 7 bases that match TRBD1. The CDR3 is 14 amino acids. Unmatched junction bases numbered 7, after V lost 4 bases and J lost 3 bases. Germline V gene data show CDR1 as SGHRS and CDR2 as YFSETQ. The CDR3 sequence: CASSTTGTDYEQYF. For the CDR3, the DNA is TGCGCCAGCAGCACGACCGGGACAGACTACGAGCAGTACTTC.